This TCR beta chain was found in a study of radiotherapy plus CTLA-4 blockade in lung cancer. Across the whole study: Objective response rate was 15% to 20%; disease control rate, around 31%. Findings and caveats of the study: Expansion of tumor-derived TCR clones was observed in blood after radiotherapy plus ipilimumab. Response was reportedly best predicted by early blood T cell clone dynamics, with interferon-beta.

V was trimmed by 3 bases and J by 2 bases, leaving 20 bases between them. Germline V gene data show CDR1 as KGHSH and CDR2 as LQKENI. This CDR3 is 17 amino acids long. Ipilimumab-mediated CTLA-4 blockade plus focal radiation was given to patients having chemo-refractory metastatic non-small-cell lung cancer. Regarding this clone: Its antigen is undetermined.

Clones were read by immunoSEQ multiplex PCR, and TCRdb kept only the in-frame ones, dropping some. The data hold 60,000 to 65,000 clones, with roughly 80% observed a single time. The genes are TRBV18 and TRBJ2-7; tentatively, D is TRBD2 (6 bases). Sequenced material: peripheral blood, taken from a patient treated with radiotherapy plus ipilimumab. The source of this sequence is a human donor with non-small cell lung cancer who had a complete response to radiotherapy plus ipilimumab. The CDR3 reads CASSPFIEEAGTYEQYF. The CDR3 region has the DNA TGTGCCAGCTCACCGTTCATAGAGGAGGCGGGAACCTACGAGCAGTACTTC.